These 19 T cell receptor beta chains came from one sample sequenced in a study of response to subunit inactivated influenza vaccine. MiXCR, run by TCRdb on the RT-PCR reads, gives a single entry per CDR3 protein. The data hold 530,000 or so distinct CDR3 sequences, with over 9.5% observed a single time. The specimen was PBMCs from blood, collected on the day of vaccination. The receptors shown here come from a man aged 50-59 years who received an inactivated influenza vaccine.

The V and J genes are TRBV5-6 and TRBJ1-1; the D is unclear. The CDR3 runs to 14 residues. The V gene lost 2 bases and the J gene lost 0 bases, with 8 bases spanning the gap. Germline CDR1 is SGHDT and CDR2 is YYEEEE. CDR3 sequence (DNA): TGTGCCAGCAGCTTCGGAAACTTGAACACTGAAGCTTTCTTT. It is translated as CASSFGNLNTEAFF.

This clonotype appeared a few times. The chain is built from TRBV3-1 and TRBJ2-1, with 11 positions matching TRBD2. Germline V gene lookup returns CDR1 LGHDT and CDR2 YNNKEL (reference sequence). The CDR3 runs to 20 residues. The V and J ends lost 0 bases and 0 bases, in that order; junction bases with no gene match: 10. The DNA for the CDR3 is TGTGCCAGCAGCCAAGATATTTTGGGTAGCGGGGGGGTCTCCTACAATGAGCAGTTCTTC. It codes for CASSQDILGSGGVSYNEQFF.

This clonotype was seen only a few times. V usage is TRBV7-6 and J usage is TRBJ1-1; D is ambiguous. Between the trimmed V and J ends, which lost 0 bases and 1 base, there was a span of 12 bases. CDR1 and CDR2 (germline): SGHVS, FNYEAQ. CDR3 size: 16 residues. This CDR3 reads CASSLAAELQNTEAFF. The CDR3 nucleotides are TGTGCCAGCAGCTTAGCTGCTGAACTTCAGAACACTGAAGCTTTCTTT.

This clonotype has at least ten counts. The chain is built from TRBV14 and TRBJ2-2; 8 bases line up with TRBD1. Germline loops: CDR1 SGHDN, CDR2 FVKESK. This CDR3 is 16 amino acids long. Losses at the gene ends were 1 base for V and 4 bases for J; bases not matched to a gene: 5. The CDR3 region has the DNA TGTGCCAGCAGCCAAGGACAGGGGCCGAGCACCGGGGAGCTGTTTTTT. This translates into CASSQGQGPSTGELFF.

The V and J genes are TRBV29-1 and TRBJ2-2, with D unclear. The V gene lost 7 bases and the J gene lost 7 bases, with 16 bases spanning the gap. The CDR3 is 13 residues long. The V gene's germline CDR1 is SQVTM and CDR2 ANQGSEA. CDR3 residues: CSARAGSGGELFF. CDR3 coding DNA: TGCAGCGCTCGTGCCGGGTCAGGCGGGGAGCTGTTTTTT.

This clonotype came up a few times. The chain recombines TRBV24-1 with TRBJ2-2; D unresolved. V lost 7 bases, J lost 7 bases, and 9 bases lay in between. The CDR3 loop spans 12 amino acids. Germline CDR1 KGHDR, CDR2 SFDVKD. For the CDR3, the DNA is TGTGCCACCAGCACCTTCGGCGGGGAGCTGTTTTTT. Translation: CATSTFGGELFF.

The J gene is TRBJ2-3, the V gene TRBV11-3, with 8 bases matching TRBD2. The junction had 7 bases not matched to a gene; V was cut back by 1 base and J by 1 base. Germline CDR1 is SGHNT and CDR2 is YENEEA. The CDR3 runs 17 residues. DNA of the CDR3: TGTGCCAGCAGCTTAGCCCCCCTGACTAGCGGCACAGATACGCAGTATTTT. Translated, it gives CASSLAPLTSGTDTQYF.

This chain uses TRBV6-5 with TRBJ2-5; the D is unclear. The CDR3 is 13 residues long. Germline V lookup: CDR1 MNHEY, CDR2 SVGAGI. With 2 bases removed from V and 4 bases from J, the gap between germline ends came to 8 bases. CDR3 DNA sequence: TGTGCCAGCAGTTACACTTGGGGAGAGACCCAGTACTTC. Translated: CASSYTWGETQYF.

Only a few counts were recorded for this clonotype. This chain joins TRBV4-3 and TRBJ1-3; D might be TRBD1 (5 bases). With 0 bases removed from V and 4 bases from J, the gap between germline ends came to 13 bases. This CDR3 contains 16 residues. CDR1 is LGHNA and CDR2 is YSLEER in the germline V gene. The CDR3 protein is CASSQDGAGLGNTIYF. Here the CDR3 DNA reads TGCGCCAGCAGCCAAGATGGAGCAGGGTTAGGAAACACCATATATTTT.

In its sample, this clonotype was seen a few times. V gene TRBV29-1 combines with J gene TRBJ1-2, with 8 bases that match TRBD1. The junction had 8 bases not matched to a gene; V was cut back by 7 bases and J by 7 bases. The CDR3 spans 12 residues. Germline-derived CDR1 and CDR2 are SQVTM and ANQGSEA. CDR3 region: CSARQGSRGYTF. In nucleotides, the CDR3 is TGCAGCGCGAGACAGGGGAGTCGTGGCTACACCTTC.

The chain is built from TRBV5-1 and TRBJ2-1, with TRBD2 matching over 12 bases. The CDR3 is 20 amino acids. Germline-derived CDR1 and CDR2 are SGHRS and YFSETQ. J gave up 6 bases and V 1 base, and 17 bases lay outside the gene matches. The CDR3 reads CASSLSSRSASGGAANEQFF. The CDR3 DNA follows: TGCGCCAGCAGCTTGTCCTCCCGGTCGGCTAGCGGGGGGGCAGCCAATGAGCAGTTCTTC.

This clonotype appeared many times. The V gene is TRBV29-1, the J gene TRBJ2-5; no reliable D call. Germline V gives CDR1 SQVTM, CDR2 ANQGSEA. This CDR3 has 13 residues. V lost 1 base to trimming and J lost 5 bases, with 11 bases between them. The CDR3: CSVEGHPGETQYF. CDR3 nucleotide sequence: TGCAGCGTTGAAGGGCACCCCGGGGAGACCCAGTACTTC.

The chain employs TRBV5-4 and TRBJ2-6; maybe TRBD1 (6 bases). The CDR3 length is 20 residues. Trimming shortened V by 3 bases and J by 0 bases, and 22 bases separated the two germline ends. CDR1 SGHNT and CDR2 YYREEE come from the germline V gene (reference sequence). In DNA, the CDR3 is TGTGCCAGCAGCTACCAGACCGGGACAATCCGGGACTCTGGGGCCAACGTCCTGACTTTC. Translation gives CASSYQTGTIRDSGANVLTF.

This clonotype was seen a handful of times. The genes are TRBV4-1 and TRBJ2-1; 8 bases fit TRBD2. The CDR3 contains 15 residues. In germline, CDR1 is MGHRA, CDR2 YSYEKL. V was pared by 4 bases and J by 8 bases, with 10 bases of the junction left unmatched. The CDR3 region is CASSPLAGRPDEQFF. The CDR3 region has the DNA TGCGCCAGCAGCCCCCTAGCGGGCCGACCCGATGAGCAGTTCTTC.

This chain links TRBV5-1 with TRBJ1-2; 7 bases are a match to TRBD1. Germline V CDR1 and CDR2: SGHRS, YFSETQ. V lost 3 bases, J lost 4 bases, and 12 bases stayed unmatched. This CDR3 spans 16 amino acids. This CDR3 reads CASSSIPLPGGYGYTF. The CDR3 DNA sequence: TGCGCCAGCAGCTCGATACCCCTACCAGGGGGCTATGGCTACACCTTC.

The chain has TRBV20-1 and TRBJ2-5; the D is unclear. CDR1 DFQATT and CDR2 SNEGSKA come from the germline V gene (reference sequence). The CDR3 loop spans 13 amino acids. V was pared by 0 bases and J by 1 base, with 6 bases between. The CDR3 is CSARDPTQETQYF. CDR3 coding DNA: TGCAGTGCTAGAGATCCAACCCAAGAGACCCAGTACTTC.

A few counts support this clonotype. The chain employs TRBV6-2 or TRBV6-3 and TRBJ2-3; D may be TRBD2 (6 bases). From germline, CDR1 is MNHEY and CDR2 SVGEGT. The length of the CDR3 is 14 residues. Trimming took off 5 bases at V and 8 bases at J, with 17 bases between the two ends. The CDR3 coding sequence is TGTGCCAGCAGTGGGACTTACGCTTATGGTACGCAGTATTTT. It translates to CASSGTYAYGTQYF.

This chain joins TRBV7-2 and TRBJ2-7; D is possibly TRBD2 (6 bases). Germline V lookup: CDR1 SGHTA, CDR2 FQGNSA. V lost 6 bases, J lost 2 bases, and 14 bases lay in between. The CDR3 consists of 14 residues. In DNA, the CDR3 is TGTGCCAGCAGTTATGGCCCTAGCGCCTACGAGCAGTACTTC. Protein sequence: CASSYGPSAYEQYF.

This clonotype appeared a few times. The chain employs TRBV28 and TRBJ2-2; the D is unclear. Germline V CDR1 and CDR2: MDHEN, SYDVKM. This CDR3 is built from 12 residues. Trimming stripped 6 bases from V and 6 bases from J, with 8 bases between. CDR3 bases: TGTGCCAGCAGGTTAAAAGCCGGGGAGCTGTTTTTT. Amino acids: CASRLKAGELFF.